A selection of T cell receptor beta chains follows, all from one sample in a study of blood T cell repertoires in COVID-19. Assay: immunoSEQ multiplex PCR; the TCRdb copy retains only in-frame clones and omits some. This repertoire shows under 200,000 clones, roughly 91% found once; its top ten account for 2% to 3%. Material for sequencing was peripheral blood. The receptors shown here come from a man younger than 30 with acute or convalescent COVID-19. The CDR3 runs from the conserved cysteine through the conserved F or W. A D gene is named only where the DNA matches it firmly. Rows give clone size only sometimes, using once, few, many, or a class for an expanded clone.

D gene,clone size,V gene,J gene,CDR3 DNA,CDR3 protein
TRBD1,.,TRBV4-1,TRBJ1-1,TGCGCCAGCAGCCACACAGGGGGGGGTGCCACTGAAGCTTTCTTT,CASSHTGGGATEAFF
.,.,TRBV30,TRBJ1-2,TGTGCCTGGAGCGCCTTCCCCTCAGATGGCTACACCTTC,CAWSAFPSDGYTF
.,.,TRBV29-1,TRBJ1-4,TGCAGCGTTGACCCGGGTGGTGAAAAACTGTTTTTT,CSVDPGGEKLFF
TRBD1,.,TRBV29-1,TRBJ1-2,TGCAGCGTGAATGACAGGGCGGTCTATGGCTACACCTTC,CSVNDRAVYGYTF
.,.,TRBV5-1,TRBJ1-1,TGCGCCAGCAGCTCGACAGAGACCTTGAACACTGAAGCTTTCTTT,CASSSTETLNTEAFF
TRBD1,.,TRBV30,TRBJ1-1,TGTGCCTGGACAGGGGGCAAAACTGAAGCTTTCTTT,CAWTGGKTEAFF
TRBD1,.,TRBV25-1,TRBJ2-5,TGTGCCAGCAGGGCTGGGGGACAGGGACAAGAGACCCAGTACTTC,CASRAGGQGQETQYF
.,few,TRBV19,TRBJ1-2,TGTGCCAGTAGCCTACTAACCACAGGAAACTATGGCTACACCTTC,CASSLLTTGNYGYTF
.,few,TRBV5-1,TRBJ2-7,TGCGCCAGCAGCTTGGATATGGCATTCTACTCAGGTTACGAGCAGTACTTC,CASSLDMAFYSGYEQYF
.,.,TRBV2,TRBJ1-6,TGTGCCAGCAGACAGAGCCACTCCTATAATTCACCCCTCCACTTT,CASRQSHSYNSPLHF
.,.,TRBV25-1,TRBJ1-5,TGTGCCAGCAAGTCAGGAAAGACGGATAGCAATCAGCCCCAGCATTTT,CASKSGKTDSNQPQHF
.,.,TRBV18,TRBJ1-4,TGTGCCAGCTCACCAACGGACATGTCTGGTGGACTGTTTTTT,CASSPTDMSGGLFF
.,.,TRBV27,TRBJ1-3,TGTGCCAGCAGTCCCTGGACTGGAACTGGAAACACCATATATTTT,CASSPWTGTGNTIYF
.,.,TRBV5-1,TRBJ2-2,TGCGCCAGCAGCTTGGATCCAGCGAACACCGGGGAGCTGTTTTTT,CASSLDPANTGELFF
.,.,TRBV7-8,TRBJ1-2,TGTGCCAGCAGCTCCAACGGGGTATACGGCTACACCTTC,CASSSNGVYGYTF
TRBD1,once,TRBV5-1,TRBJ2-7,TGCGCCAGCAGCTCGGACAGGACCTCCTACGAGCAGTACTTC,CASSSDRTSYEQYF
TRBD1,.,TRBV5-4,TRBJ2-7,TGTGCCAGCAGCTGGGGACAGGGGGAGCAGTACTTC,CASSWGQGEQYF
TRBD2,.,TRBV5-6,TRBJ2-3,TGTGCCAGCAGTTTAGCGGGGTGGTTTTCGCAGTATTTT,CASSLAGWFSQYF
.,.,TRBV5-4,TRBJ1-1,TGTGCCAGCAGCCCCCCAGGGAACCGGCACACTGAAGCTTTCTTT,CASSPPGNRHTEAFF
TRBD2,.,TRBV24-1,TRBJ2-1,TGTGCCACCAGTGCCAACCTAGCGGGAGCGGGTAATGAGCAGTTCTTC,CATSANLAGAGNEQFF
TRBD1,.,TRBV5-3,TRBJ2-7,TGTGCCAGAAGCTTGGCGGGGGGACAGGGGGCTAAATGCCCCGAGCAGTACTTC,CARSLAGGQGAKCPEQYF
TRBD1,once,TRBV11-2,TRBJ2-1,TGTGCCAGCAGCTTAAACAGGGGGGAATACAATGAGCAGTTCTTC,CASSLNRGEYNEQFF
TRBD1,.,TRBV11-2,TRBJ2-2,TGTGCCAGCAGCTTAGCGCCCGGGACAGGGAACACCGGGGAGCTGTTTTTT,CASSLAPGTGNTGELFF
.,.,TRBV19,TRBJ2-5,TGTGCCAGTAGTGACACAGGGTTAGGGGAGACCCAGTACTTC,CASSDTGLGETQYF
.,few,TRBV5-6,TRBJ1-4,TGTGCCAGCAGCTGGGCACAGGGAACTAATGAAAAACTGTTTTTT,CASSWAQGTNEKLFF